This TCR beta chain appears in the sequencing data of a study of HIV-infected children after antiretroviral therapy interruption. Background on the study: All children had CD4+ count above 500 and viral load below 50 copies/ml. Interruption group median age around 10 years; continuous group about 8 years. For the interruption arm, samples span week 0 through about 3 years after study end. In continuous treatment, analyzed samples were from weeks 0, 48 and 150.

This clonotype was counted between two and nine times. CDR1 and CDR2 (germline): LNHNV, YYDKDF (reference sequence). This CDR3 contains 17 residues. V gave up 0 bases and J gave up 0 bases, with 12 bases separating them. Treatment described: PENTA 11 planned treatment interruption arm or continuous ART arm. Unique molecular identifiers were included in an RNA-based 3' RACE TCR library. TCRdb reprocessed the 3' RACE reads with MiXCR, giving one entry per CDR3 protein. The sample includes more than 85,000 distinct CDR3 sequences, 6.9% of them seen just once. The specimen comprised CD45RA+ CD4+ T cells from PBMCs, pooled from several time points, sampled from a donor given antiretroviral therapy, either interrupted or continuous. The subset is: naive CD4+ CD45RA+ CD45RO- T cells. The TCR was taken from a pool of human donors with HIV. This chain uses TRBV15 with TRBJ2-1; possibly TRBD2 for D (6 bases). CDR3 amino acids: CATSRDFPGLSYNEQFF. The CDR3 DNA sequence: TGTGCCACCAGCAGAGATTTCCCGGGACTCTCCTACAATGAGCAGTTCTTC. Using reference TRBV15 and TRBJ2-1 for the parts outside the CDR3, the full variable domain is DAMVIQNPRYQVTQFGKPVTLSCSQTLNHNVMYWYQQKSSQAPKLLFHYYDKDFNNEADTPDNFQSRRPNTSFCFLDIRSPGLGDTAMYLCATSRDFPGLSYNEQFFGPGTRLTVL.